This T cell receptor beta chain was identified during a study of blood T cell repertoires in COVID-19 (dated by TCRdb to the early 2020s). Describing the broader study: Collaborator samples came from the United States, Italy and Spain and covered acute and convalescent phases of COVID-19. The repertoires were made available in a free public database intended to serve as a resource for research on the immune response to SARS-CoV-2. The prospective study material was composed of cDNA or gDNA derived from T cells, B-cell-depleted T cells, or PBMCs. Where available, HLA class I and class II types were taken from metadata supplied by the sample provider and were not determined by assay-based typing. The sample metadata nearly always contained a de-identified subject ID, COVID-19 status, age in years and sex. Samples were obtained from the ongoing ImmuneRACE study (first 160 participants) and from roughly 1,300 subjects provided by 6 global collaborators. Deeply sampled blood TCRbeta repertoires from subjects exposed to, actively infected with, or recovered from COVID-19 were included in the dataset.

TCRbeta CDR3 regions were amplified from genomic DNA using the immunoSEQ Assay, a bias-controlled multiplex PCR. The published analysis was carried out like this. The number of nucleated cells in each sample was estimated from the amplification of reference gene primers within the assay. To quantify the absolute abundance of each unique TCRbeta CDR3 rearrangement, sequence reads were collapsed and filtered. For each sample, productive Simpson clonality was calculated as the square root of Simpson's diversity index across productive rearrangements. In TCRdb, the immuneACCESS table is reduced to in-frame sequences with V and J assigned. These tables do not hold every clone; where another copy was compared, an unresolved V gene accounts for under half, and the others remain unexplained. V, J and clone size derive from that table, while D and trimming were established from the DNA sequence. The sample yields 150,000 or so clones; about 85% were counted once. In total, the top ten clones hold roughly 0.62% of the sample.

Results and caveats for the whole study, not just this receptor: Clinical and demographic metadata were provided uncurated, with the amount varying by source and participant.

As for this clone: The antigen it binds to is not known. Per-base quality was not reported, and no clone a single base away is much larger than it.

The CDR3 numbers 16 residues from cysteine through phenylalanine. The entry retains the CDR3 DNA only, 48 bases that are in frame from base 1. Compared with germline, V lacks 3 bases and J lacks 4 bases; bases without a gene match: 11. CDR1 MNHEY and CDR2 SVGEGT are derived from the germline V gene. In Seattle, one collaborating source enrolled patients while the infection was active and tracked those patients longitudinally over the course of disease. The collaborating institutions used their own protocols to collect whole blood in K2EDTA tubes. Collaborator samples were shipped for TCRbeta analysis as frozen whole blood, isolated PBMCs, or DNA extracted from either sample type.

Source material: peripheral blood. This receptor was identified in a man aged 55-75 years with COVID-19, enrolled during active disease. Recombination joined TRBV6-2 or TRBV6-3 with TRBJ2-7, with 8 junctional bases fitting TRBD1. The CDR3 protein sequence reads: CASSYPSGQVVYEQYF. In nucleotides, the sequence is TGTGCCAGCAGTTATCCCTCGGGACAGGTCGTTTACGAGCAGTACTTC.